Listed below are T cell receptor beta chains from one sample, sequenced in a study of T cell repertoires in cytomegalovirus infection. TCRdb processed the reads anew with MiXCR; each CDR3 protein has one entry. The repertoire holds around 530,000 distinct CDR3 sequences, with more than 20% as singletons. Sequences were obtained from PBMCs. The receptors shown here come from a human donor in good health (CMV status not recorded). Some clones in this sample may be carry-over from other donors' samples. The CDR3 runs from the conserved cysteine through the conserved F or W. The order of the fields is J gene, V gene, clone size, D gene, CDR3 DNA, CDR3 protein. D genes are given only for firm matches. Clone size is shown for a subset of rows, as once, few, many or a class of expanded clone.

j_call: TRBJ2-7; v_call: TRBV20-1; clone_size: NA; d_call: TRBD2; cdr3_nt: TGCAGTTCCGACCAGCGGGAGTCCTCCTACGAGCAGTACTTC; cdr3_aa: CSSDQRESSYEQYF
j_call: TRBJ2-3; v_call: TRBV29-1; clone_size: once; d_call: TRBD2; cdr3_nt: TGCAGCGTTGAAGGTCTGGCTAGCGGGGCCACAGATACGCAGTATTTT; cdr3_aa: CSVEGLASGATDTQYF
j_call: TRBJ2-5; v_call: TRBV28; clone_size: few; d_call: NA; cdr3_nt: TGTGCCAGCAGTTTCGGGGGCACAGAGACCCAGTACTTC; cdr3_aa: CASSFGGTETQYF
j_call: TRBJ1-1; v_call: TRBV12-3/TRBV12-4; clone_size: NA; d_call: NA; cdr3_nt: TGTGCCAGCAGTTTAGGGGGTATGGCTGAAGCTTTCTTT; cdr3_aa: CASSLGGMAEAFF
j_call: TRBJ2-5; v_call: TRBV7-9; clone_size: few; d_call: TRBD1; cdr3_nt: TGTGCCAGCAGCTTAGAGCCAGGGGGCATGGAGACCCAGTACTTC; cdr3_aa: CASSLEPGGMETQYF
j_call: TRBJ1-2; v_call: TRBV7-9; clone_size: NA; d_call: NA; cdr3_nt: TGTGCCAGCAGCTTATCGTCCGGGGATGGCTACACCTTC; cdr3_aa: CASSLSSGDGYTF
j_call: TRBJ2-7; v_call: TRBV4-1; clone_size: once; d_call: TRBD2; cdr3_nt: TGTGCCAGCAGCCAAGAGAGGGGACTAGCGGCCTACGAGCAGTACTTC; cdr3_aa: CASSQERGLAAYEQYF
j_call: TRBJ1-1; v_call: TRBV4-2; clone_size: few; d_call: TRBD1; cdr3_nt: TGTGCCAGCAGCCAAGGGGACAGGGGGACTGAAGCTTTCTTT; cdr3_aa: CASSQGDRGTEAFF
j_call: TRBJ1-2; v_call: TRBV7-9; clone_size: few; d_call: NA; cdr3_nt: TGTGCCAGCAGCCCCCAGGCTTATAACTATGGCTACACCTTC; cdr3_aa: CASSPQAYNYGYTF
j_call: TRBJ2-1; v_call: TRBV7-8; clone_size: NA; d_call: TRBD1; cdr3_nt: TGTGCCAGCAGCCGGGCGCGGACAGGCAACTACAATGAGCAGTTCTTC; cdr3_aa: CASSRARTGNYNEQFF
j_call: TRBJ2-1; v_call: TRBV20-1; clone_size: many; d_call: TRBD2; cdr3_nt: TGCAGTGCTAGTACTTATATGGGGACTAGCGGGAGGGCCGGGCAGTTCTTC; cdr3_aa: CSASTYMGTSGRAGQFF
j_call: TRBJ2-1; v_call: TRBV12-5; clone_size: many; d_call: TRBD2; cdr3_nt: TGTGCTAGTGGTACACCACCCGGGGGGCTAGCGGGAGATCGGTACAATGAGCAGTTCTTC; cdr3_aa: CASGTPPGGLAGDRYNEQFF